This T cell receptor beta chain derives from a study of identical twins listed by TCRdb under 2016. Study-wide context: TCR alpha and beta repertoires from monozygotic twins, unrelated adults of various ages and cord blood were deep-sequenced to test whether fetal clonotypes persist. To rule out contamination, the twin experiments were replicated at different times with different library preparation protocols. Study-wide conclusions, independent of this receptor: Fewer insertions were carried by abundant cord blood beta clonotypes, a similar but weaker trend appeared in young adult naive repertoires, and no such trend appeared in memory repertoires. Because the same donors could not be followed over many years, the conclusions depended on cross-sectional statistical analysis. Compared with coincidental sharing between unrelated individuals, out-of-frame TCR alpha sequences shared between twins had an excess of sequences with low generation probability. Zero-insertion analyses could be partly confounded by invariant T cells such as MAIT and iNKT, although diverse VJ usage argued against such confounding for most clonotypes. In monozygotic twins, recombination models systematically underestimated out-of-frame TCR alpha sharing, but the models matched the sharing seen between unrelated individuals. A weaker excess of twin sharing was found in beta out-of-frame sequences because the signal-to-noise ratio was lowered by fewer shared sequences.

This clonotype was found a few times. This receptor's antigen is unknown. Base qualities are not at hand, and no much larger clone is one base apart. Deletion took 0 bases off V and 3 bases off J, with a span of 6 bases between the germline ends. From the cysteine through the phenylalanine, the CDR3 covers 13 amino acids. Of all the DNA, just the CDR3 is kept, 39 bases in frame from base 1. Per the germline V gene, SGDLS is the CDR1 and YYNGEE is the CDR2. Libraries came from 5' RACE. Sequencing used an Illumina HiSeq 2000. Template switching added a universal primer binding site, and the final cDNA carried a unique molecular identifier that allowed TCR cDNA molecules to be counted accurately. Specific primers in the conserved constant-segment region were used to synthesize first-strand cDNA for TCR alpha and beta chains. To control for contamination, every cDNA library was double barcoded, receiving both a SMART-Mk sample barcode and Illumina barcodes. TruSeq adapter sequences along with Illumina sample barcodes were introduced in two successive PCR steps. The TCR alpha and beta cDNA libraries were sequenced on the Illumina HiSeq platform using custom primers. In the original analysis: Unique molecular identifiers were extracted from raw reads with MiGEC, and CDR3 positions were determined with MiXCR. Recombination models were inferred per individual with the repgenHMM and IGoR tools using an EM algorithm. The analysis of shared clonotypes was done with the tcR package in R, with sharing normalized by the product of cloneset sizes. To study raw recombination free of thymic and clonal selection effects, out-of-frame nonproductive sequences were analyzed. TCRdb reprocessing: public reads trimmed at Q25 with fastp, clones called with MiXCR, in-frame beta chains kept. Rows with a matching CDR3 protein are joined into one entry that keeps the most common DNA and genes. The V and J calls here are based on TCRdb, not the publication. Across this sample there are about 430,000 distinct CDR3 sequences, with under 20% seen only once. 9.5% to 15% of the sample belongs to the ten largest clones.

Every donor in the study was a healthy Caucasian. Three unrelated non-twin adults were also sequenced: a male aged 18 to 30, a male aged 50 to 60 and a female aged 50 to 60. Using Miltenyi CD45RO+ enrichment and human naive T-cell isolation kits, memory (CD45RO+) and naive T cells were isolated from PBMC. Sequencing input: naive T cells sorted from blood. According to the study, the label for this sample's cell subset or site signals: cells isolated with a human naive T-cell isolation kit. The receptor was derived from a man aged 50 to 59 in good health. Here the chain combines TRBV9 and TRBJ1-2; the D gene cannot be resolved reliably. The CDR3 region: CASSVGRDYGYTF. The nucleotides are TGTGCCAGCAGCGTAGGTAGGGACTATGGCTACACCTTC.